Presented here are 12 T cell receptor beta chains from one specimen sequenced in a study of T cell responses to AZD1222 COVID-19 vaccine. Data came from immunoSEQ multiplex PCR; TCRdb stores just in-frame clones and leaves some out. The data show approximately 190,000 clones, about 92% seen once. The source material was peripheral blood, sampled 28 days after the second dose of the MenACWY control vaccine. Every receptor here comes from an adult who received the MenACWY meningococcal vaccine as a control.

This rearrangement joins TRBV28 to TRBJ1-2, with TRBD1 matching over 7 bases. The V gene end was trimmed by 3 bases and the J gene end by 7 bases; junction bases not matched to a gene: 14. CDR1 and CDR2 (germline): MDHEN, SYDVKM. The CDR3 sequence is 16 residues long. The DNA for the CDR3 is TGTGCCAGCAGTTTGATCCCGGAGACAGGGCTCCCTGGCTACACCTTC. The encoded protein is CASSLIPETGLPGYTF.

This sequence joins TRBV7-2 and TRBJ2-2; D remains unclear. The CDR3 length is 15 residues. The V gene's germline CDR1 is SGHTA and CDR2 FQGNSA. V gave up 3 bases and J gave up 8 bases, with 16 bases separating them. The CDR3 DNA is TGTGCCAGCAGCTTTCTCCCGACCCCGTCGGGGGAGCTGTTTTTT. Amino acid sequence: CASSFLPTPSGELFF. The full variable domain, with the rest looked up from reference TRBV7-2 and TRBJ2-2, is GAGVSQSPSNKVTEKGKDVELRCDPISGHTALYWYRQSLGQGLEFLIYFQGNSAPDKSGLPSDRFSAERTGGSVSTLTIQRTQQEDSAVYLCASSFLPTPSGELFFGEGSRLTVL.

The rearrangement links TRBV18 to TRBJ2-5, with D hard to call. In germline, CDR1 is KGHSH, CDR2 LQKENI. This CDR3 has 13 residues. Trimming shortened V by 3 bases and J by 1 base, and 6 bases separated the two germline ends. The CDR3 DNA reads TGTGCCAGCTCACCGGGTTCCCAAGAGACCCAGTACTTC. Encoded protein: CASSPGSQETQYF.

The rearrangement links TRBV6-2 or TRBV6-3 to TRBJ2-5, with no clear D. Germline CDR1 and CDR2: MNHEY and SVGEGT. There are 13 residues in the CDR3. Deletions cut 5 bases from V and 5 bases from J, with 12 bases between. CDR3 amino acids: CASSNPLWETQYF. The CDR3, as DNA: TGTGCCAGCAGTAACCCCTTATGGGAGACCCAGTACTTC.

The J gene is TRBJ2-1, the V gene TRBV4-1, with 9 positions matching TRBD2. The CDR3 runs 15 residues. Germline V gene data show CDR1 as MGHRA and CDR2 as YSYEKL. V shed 1 base, J shed 10 bases, and the junction held 8 bases outside the gene matches. The CDR3 is CASSQVGGRAGEQFF. In DNA, the CDR3 is TGCGCCAGCAGCCAAGTAGGCGGGAGGGCCGGGGAGCAGTTCTTC.

A few counts support this clone. This chain uses TRBV19 with TRBJ1-1; the D is unclear. Germline V gene data show CDR1 as LNHDA and CDR2 as SQIVND (reference sequence). V lost 4 bases and J 3 bases, leaving 9 bases between the germline ends. The CDR3 totals 13 residues. CDR3 sequence reads: CASSSWAYTEAFF. CDR3 sequence (DNA): TGTGCCAGTAGTAGCTGGGCCTACACTGAAGCTTTCTTT.

This CDR3 is CASSAQGDEQFF. CDR3 sequence (DNA): TGTGCCAGCAGCGCTCAGGGGGATGAGCAGTTCTTC. The chain recombines TRBV5-4 with TRBJ2-1; 7 bases are a match to TRBD1. The CDR3 length is 12 residues. V dropped 4 bases and J dropped 8; count of bases not matched to a gene: 3. Germline V CDR1 and CDR2: SGHNT, YYREEE (reference sequence).

The chain couples TRBV6-2 or TRBV6-3 to TRBJ2-4; 8 nucleotides match TRBD2. From germline, CDR1 is MNHEY and CDR2 SVGEGT. The CDR3 is 16 residues long. V lost 2 bases to trimming and J lost 8 bases; unmatched junction nucleotides: 11. CDR3 amino acids: CASSYQAAGVGDIQYF. Written as DNA, the CDR3 is TGTGCCAGCAGTTACCAGGCAGCGGGAGTGGGGGACATTCAGTACTTC.

V is TRBV7-9 and J is TRBJ1-1, with 7 positions matching TRBD1. Germline V gene lookup returns CDR1 SEHNR and CDR2 FQNEAQ (reference sequence). V gave up 4 bases and J gave up 4 bases; unmatched junction bases: 6. This CDR3 has 14 residues. The CDR3 loop reads CASSSTSGGTEAFF. The DNA for the CDR3 is TGTGCCAGCAGCTCCACCTCAGGGGGCACTGAAGCTTTCTTT.

The genes are TRBV12-5 and TRBJ1-1, with a tentative D call TRBD1 (6 bases). Looked up from germline, CDR1 is LGHNT and CDR2 is FRNRAP. This CDR3 region has 14 residues. The germline V and J ends were trimmed by 2 bases and 4 bases, with 11 bases remaining between them. The chain's CDR3 is CASGLSGGGTEAFF. For the CDR3, the DNA is TGTGCTAGTGGTTTGTCGGGGGGCGGCACTGAAGCTTTCTTT.

The CDR3 DNA follows: TGTGCCATCAGCGGGGGACTGACGAACACCTACTCTAACTATGGCTACACCTTC. This encodes CAISGGLTNTYSNYGYTF. J is TRBJ1-2 and V is TRBV10-3; D is perhaps TRBD1 (5 bases). The CDR3 contains 18 residues. Per the germline V gene, CDR1 is ENHRY and CDR2 is SYGVKD. V lost 6 bases, J lost 0 bases, and 23 bases lay in between.

The chain joins TRBV28 to TRBJ2-4; 7 bases are shared with TRBD1. Germline V gives CDR1 MDHEN, CDR2 SYDVKM. After removal of 6 bases from V and 6 bases from J, the junction contained 11 bases not matched to a gene. The CDR3 length is 15 residues. The CDR3 sequence is CASRAGTERGNIQYF. The CDR3 DNA follows: TGTGCCAGCAGAGCTGGGACAGAAAGGGGAAACATTCAGTACTTC. The full variable domain, with the rest looked up from reference TRBV28 and TRBJ2-4, is DVKVTQSSRYLVKRTGEKVFLECVQDMDHENMFWYRQDPGLGLRLIYFSYDVKMKEKGDIPEGYSVSREKKERFSLILESASTNQTSMYLCASRAGTERGNIQYFGAGTRLSVL.